This TCR beta chain was recorded in a study of identical twins. This clonotype was detected many times. The antigen is undetermined. General observations from the study: Part of the zero-insertion signal could reflect confounding by invariant MAIT and iNKT cells.

V was trimmed by 4 bases and J by 6 bases, leaving 12 bases between them. The CDR3 has 14 residues. Germline V CDR1 and CDR2: SGHAT, FQDESV (reference sequence). MiXCR was run by TCRdb on the 5' RACE reads, yielding one entry per CDR3 protein. The sample carries hundreds of thousands of distinct CDR3 sequences, under 8.5% recorded once. This same sample was also part of a study on yellow fever vaccine responses in identical twins.

The TCR was taken from a woman aged 18-29 years in good health. Sample: PBMCs. The gene calls are TRBV11-1 and TRBJ1-4, with a tentative D call TRBD1 (6 bases). The CDR3 nucleotides read TGTGCCAGCAGCTCCAGGACAGCAGATGAAAAACTGTTTTTT. Amino acids: CASSSRTADEKLFF.